In this sample, the clone carrying this TCR beta chain turned up many times. This entry belongs to a study of T cell repertoires in cytomegalovirus infection. Each CDR3 protein gets one entry after TCRdb re-called the reads with MiXCR. This table holds about 190,000 distinct CDR3 sequences, roughly 9.8% found once. The CDR3 covers 13 residues. Trimming removed 6 bases at V and 0 bases at J, with 8 bases between. Germline lookup yields CDR1 SGHTA and CDR2 FQGNSA. The genes are TRBV7-2 and TRBJ1-1; the D gene is possibly TRBD1 (5 bases). The material sequenced was PBMCs. The TCR originated in a human donor in good health (CMV status not recorded). Some clones in this sample may be carry-over from other donors' samples. In DNA form, the CDR3 reads TGTGCCAGCAGGGCGACAGTGAACACTGAAGCTTTCTTT. This gives the protein CASRATVNTEAFF.